The 9 T cell receptor beta chains in this list originate from one sample, sequenced in a study of blood T cell repertoires in COVID-19. The assay was immunoSEQ multiplex PCR, and TCRdb's table has in-frame clones only and misses some. The sample consists of approximately 72,000 clones, under 90% of them appearing once. Sequencing was done on a sample of peripheral blood. These receptors all stem from a man aged 60 to 75 with acute or convalescent COVID-19.

V and J are TRBV19 and TRBJ1-6; tentative D call: TRBD1 (6 bases). CDR1 and CDR2 from the germline V gene are LNHDA and SQIVND (reference sequence). CDR3 length: 13 residues. The ends were cut back, 8 bases at V and 7 bases at J, with 12 bases in the middle. CDR3: CASGDNRNSPLHF. CDR3 sequence (DNA): TGTGCCAGTGGGGACAACCGGAATTCACCCCTCCACTTT.

The chain couples TRBV3-1 (or the pseudogene TRBV3-2) to TRBJ2-5, with a weak D call TRBD2 (5 bases). The germline V gene encodes CDR1 LGHDT and CDR2 YNNKEL (reference sequence). The CDR3 has 13 residues. Trimming stripped 2 bases from V and 3 bases from J, with 7 bases between. This CDR3 reads CASSQWGEETQYF. For the CDR3, the DNA is TGTGCCAGCAGCCAATGGGGAGAAGAGACCCAGTACTTC.

V usage is TRBV5-6 and J usage is TRBJ1-1; no definite D call. The V gene lost 2 bases and the J gene lost 1 base, with 15 bases spanning the gap. CDR3 length equals 16 residues. CDR1 SGHDT and CDR2 YYEEEE come from the germline V gene. CDR3 DNA: TGTGCCAGCAGCTTTAGGTTGGGAGTAGGGAACACTGAAGCTTTCTTT. It yields the protein CASSFRLGVGNTEAFF.

A single count supports this clone. The genes are TRBV6-2 or TRBV6-3 and TRBJ1-5; tentatively, D is TRBD1 (5 bases). This CDR3 contains 15 residues. From germline, CDR1 is MNHEY and CDR2 SVGEGT. Trimming left V 4 bases short and J 3 bases short, with 13 bases between. DNA for the CDR3: TGTGCCAGCAGTTCCCCCGACAGCCTCAATCAGCCCCAGCATTTT. This sequence encodes CASSSPDSLNQPQHF.

The V and J genes are TRBV6-1 and TRBJ2-7, with 11 bases that match TRBD1. Germline trimming cut 4 bases from V and 1 base from J; bases unmatched to any gene: 6. The CDR3 runs to 16 residues. Per the germline V gene, CDR1 is MNHNS and CDR2 is SASEGT. CDR3 coding DNA: TGTGCCAGCAGTGTAGGACAGGGGGCCTTATCCTACGAGCAGTACTTC. This sequence encodes CASSVGQGALSYEQYF.

This rearrangement joins TRBV5-1 to TRBJ1-4; D gene uncertain. This CDR3 region has 15 residues. Germline CDR1 and CDR2: SGHRS and YFSETQ. Deletions cut 4 bases from V and 0 bases from J, with 10 bases between. CDR3 DNA: TGCGCCAGCAGCGTAAACAGTGCAACTAATGAAAAACTGTTTTTT. Its protein is CASSVNSATNEKLFF. Based on the CDR3 plus reference TRBV5-1 and TRBJ1-4, the full variable domain is KAGVTQTPRYLIKTRGQQVTLSCSPISGHRSVSWYQQTPGQGLQFLFEYFSETQRNKGNFPGRFSGRQFSNSRSEMNVSTLELGDSALYLCASSVNSATNEKLFFGSGTQLSVL.

The chain combines TRBV4-1 with TRBJ1-6, with D possibly matching TRBD1 (5 bases). Trimming took off 0 bases at V and 4 bases at J, with 10 bases between the two ends. Germline lookup yields CDR1 MGHRA and CDR2 YSYEKL. CDR3 length: 16 amino acids. In nucleotides, the CDR3 is TGCGCCAGCAGCCAAGAGGCCAGGGTTTATAATTCACCCCTCCACTTT. This sequence encodes CASSQEARVYNSPLHF.

This clone was seen once. This chain connects TRBV2 to TRBJ1-6; TRBD1 agrees at 8 bases. The CDR3 totals 15 residues. Germline V lookup: CDR1 SNHLY, CDR2 FYNNEI. V lost 6 bases to trimming and J lost 7 bases; unmatched junction nucleotides: 8. The CDR3 DNA is TGTGCCAGCAGACTTTATACAGGGGGGAATTCACCCCTCCACTTT. It encodes CASRLYTGGNSPLHF. Filled out from reference TRBV2 and TRBJ1-6, the complete variable domain reads EPEVTQTPSHQVTQMGQEVILRCVPISNHLYFYWYRQILGQKVEFLVSFYNNEISEKSEIFDDQFSVERPDGSNFTLKIRSTKLEDSAMYFCASRLYTGGNSPLHFGNGTRLTVT.

This chain links TRBV7-9 with TRBJ2-7, with D perhaps matching TRBD2 (6 bases). CDR1 and CDR2 from the germline V gene are SEHNR and FQNEAQ (reference sequence). Trimming shortened V by 5 bases and J by 2 bases, and 19 bases separated the two germline ends. The CDR3 consists of 16 residues. Written as DNA, the CDR3 is TGTGCCAGCAGCCCCGGGACGGGCGGGGCAACCTACGAGCAGTACTTC. It translates to CASSPGTGGATYEQYF.